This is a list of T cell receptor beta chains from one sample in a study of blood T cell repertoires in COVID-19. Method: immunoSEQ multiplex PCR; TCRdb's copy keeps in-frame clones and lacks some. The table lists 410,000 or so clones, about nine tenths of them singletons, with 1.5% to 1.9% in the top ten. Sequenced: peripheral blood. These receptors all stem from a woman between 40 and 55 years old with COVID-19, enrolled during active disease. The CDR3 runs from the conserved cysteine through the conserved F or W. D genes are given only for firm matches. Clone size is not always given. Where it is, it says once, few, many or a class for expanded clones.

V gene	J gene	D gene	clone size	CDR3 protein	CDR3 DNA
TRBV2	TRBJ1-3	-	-	CASSTGRGNTIYF	TGTGCCAGTTCGACAGGACGGGGAAACACCATATATTTT
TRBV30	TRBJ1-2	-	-	CAWSPQGSGGYTF	TGTGCCTGGAGTCCCCAGGGGTCGGGTGGCTACACCTTC
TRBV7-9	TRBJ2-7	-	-	CASSKSYEQYF	TGTGCCAGCAGCAAGAGCTACGAGCAGTACTTC
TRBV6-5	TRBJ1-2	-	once	CASRLPLDSSGYTF	TGTGCCAGCAGACTCCCATTGGACAGTTCTGGCTACACCTTC
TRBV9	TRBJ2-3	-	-	CASSVAAGLGTDTQYF	TGTGCCAGCAGCGTAGCGGCAGGGCTTGGCACAGATACGCAGTATTTT
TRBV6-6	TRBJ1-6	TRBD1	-	CASETGQNSPLHF	TGTGCCAGCGAGACAGGGCAAAATTCACCCCTCCACTTT
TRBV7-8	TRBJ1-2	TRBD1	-	CASSLGDSNYGYTF	TGTGCCAGCAGCTTAGGGGACAGCAACTATGGCTACACCTTC
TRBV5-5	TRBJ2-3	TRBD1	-	CASSFGTGRPDTQYF	TGTGCCAGCAGTTTTGGGACAGGGAGACCAGATACGCAGTATTTT
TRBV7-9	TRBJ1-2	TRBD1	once	CASSPQGFDGYTF	TGTGCCAGCAGCCCACAGGGGTTTGATGGCTACACCTTC
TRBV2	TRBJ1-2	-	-	CASTSGRAGANYGYTF	TGTGCCAGCACCTCCGGGCGGGCCGGGGCTAACTATGGCTACACCTTC
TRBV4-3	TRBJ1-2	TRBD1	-	CASSPHELDRDNGYTF	TGCGCCAGCAGCCCACACGAACTTGACAGGGACAATGGCTACACCTTC
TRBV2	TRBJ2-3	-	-	CASSEAGVGTDTQYF	TGTGCCAGCAGTGAAGCGGGAGTCGGGACAGATACGCAGTATTTT
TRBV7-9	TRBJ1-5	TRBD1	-	CASSPGQVGGTSNQPQHF	TGTGCCAGCAGCCCGGGACAGGTTGGGGGAACTAGCAATCAGCCCCAGCATTTT
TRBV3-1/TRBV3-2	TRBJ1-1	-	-	CASSLMGSMDTEAFF	TGTGCCAGCAGCCTTATGGGGAGTATGGACACTGAAGCTTTCTTT
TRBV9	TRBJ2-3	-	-	CASSVGGLWGTDTQYF	TGTGCCAGCAGCGTAGGGGGGCTGTGGGGCACAGATACGCAGTATTTT
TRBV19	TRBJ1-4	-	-	CASSIVREKLFF	TGTGCCAGTAGTATAGTGAGAGAAAAACTGTTTTTT
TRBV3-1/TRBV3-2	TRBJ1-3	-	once	CASSRSGLLRAGNTIYF	TGTGCCAGCAGCCGATCAGGACTGCTTAGGGCTGGAAACACCATATATTTT
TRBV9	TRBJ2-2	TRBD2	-	CASSPSGTNTGELFF	TGTGCCAGCAGCCCTAGCGGGACGAACACCGGGGAGCTGTTTTTT
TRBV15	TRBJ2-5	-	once	CATSRDRLRGLVETQYF	TGTGCCACCAGCAGAGATAGGTTAAGGGGTCTGGTTGAGACCCAGTACTTC
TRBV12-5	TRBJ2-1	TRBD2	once	CASGLGALAGAREQFF	TGTGCTAGTGGTTTGGGGGCACTAGCGGGAGCTAGGGAGCAGTTCTTC
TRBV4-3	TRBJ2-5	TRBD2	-	CASSQEGAGGGETQYF	TGCGCCAGCAGCCAAGAAGGCGCGGGGGGCGGGGAGACCCAGTACTTC
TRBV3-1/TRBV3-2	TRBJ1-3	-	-	CASSQATQQMYPGNTIYF	TGTGCCAGCAGCCAAGCTACACAACAGATGTATCCTGGAAACACCATATATTTT
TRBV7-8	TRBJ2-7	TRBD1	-	CASSTRGTGSTKKYF	TGTGCCAGCAGCACACGGGGGACAGGGTCGACGAAGAAGTACTTC
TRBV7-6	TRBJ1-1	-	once	CASSTTLGGQDTEAFF	TGTGCCAGCAGCACTACGTTGGGGGGGCAGGACACTGAAGCTTTCTTT
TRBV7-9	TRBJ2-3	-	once	CASSPPPLVPTSTDTQYF	TGTGCCAGCAGCCCGCCACCACTAGTACCCACTAGCACAGATACGCAGTATTTT
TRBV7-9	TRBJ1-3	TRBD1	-	CASSAVTGTGEGNTIYF	TGTGCCAGCAGCGCCGTTACAGGGACAGGGGAAGGAAACACCATATATTTT
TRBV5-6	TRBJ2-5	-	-	CASRWRAQETQYF	TGTGCCAGCAGGTGGAGGGCCCAGGAGACCCAGTACTTC
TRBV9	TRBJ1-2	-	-	CASSVGVVANYGYTF	TGTGCCAGCAGCGTAGGCGTCGTAGCTAACTATGGCTACACCTTC
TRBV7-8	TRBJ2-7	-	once	CASSLKGLEQYF	TGTGCCAGCAGCTTAAAGGGGCTCGAGCAGTACTTC
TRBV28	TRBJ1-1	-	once	CASPGAGMNTEAFF	TGTGCCAGCCCAGGGGCAGGCATGAACACTGAAGCTTTCTTT
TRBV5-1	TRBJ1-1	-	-	CASSYQGTFEAFF	TGCGCCAGCAGCTATCAGGGAACCTTTGAAGCTTTCTTT
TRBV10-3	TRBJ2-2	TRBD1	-	CAIGDRVQENGELFF	TGTGCCATCGGGGACAGGGTACAGGAAAACGGGGAGCTGTTTTTT
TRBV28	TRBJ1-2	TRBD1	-	CASSSPTGGRVYYGYTF	TGTGCCAGCAGTTCCCCGACAGGGGGCAGAGTCTACTATGGCTACACCTTC
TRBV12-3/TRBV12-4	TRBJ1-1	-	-	CASSFWGGFEAFF	TGTGCCAGCAGTTTTTGGGGGGGGTTTGAAGCTTTCTTT
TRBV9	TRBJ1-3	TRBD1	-	CASSPAARTGGMIYF	TGTGCCAGCAGCCCTGCCGCCCGGACAGGGGGCATGATATATTTT
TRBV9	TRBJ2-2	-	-	CASSVESGGTGELFF	TGTGCCAGCAGCGTAGAGTCAGGAGGCACCGGGGAGCTGTTTTTT
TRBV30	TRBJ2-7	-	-	CACTSGIGYEQYF	TGTGCCTGTACATCAGGGATAGGGTACGAGCAGTACTTC
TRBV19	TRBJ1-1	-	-	CASSMAIGWREDTEAFF	TGTGCCAGTAGTATGGCGATCGGCTGGAGGGAGGACACTGAAGCTTTCTTT
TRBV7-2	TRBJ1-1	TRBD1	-	CASSSPDRVVTEAFF	TGTGCCAGCAGCTCGCCTGACAGGGTTGTGACTGAAGCTTTCTTT
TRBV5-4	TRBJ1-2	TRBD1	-	CASSPKSGTDYGYTF	TGTGCCAGCAGCCCTAAGTCCGGGACAGACTATGGCTACACCTTC
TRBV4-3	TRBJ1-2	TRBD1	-	CASSQEWTGNYGYTF	TGCGCCAGCAGCCAAGAGTGGACAGGCAACTATGGCTACACCTTC
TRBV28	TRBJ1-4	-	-	CASSLKDWDNEKLFF	TGTGCCAGCAGTTTGAAGGACTGGGATAATGAAAAACTGTTTTTT
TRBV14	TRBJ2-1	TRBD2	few	CASGPSNSGRNEQFF	TGTGCCAGCGGGCCCTCAAATAGCGGGAGAAATGAGCAGTTCTTC
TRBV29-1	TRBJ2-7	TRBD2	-	CSVELAGVSYEQYF	TGCAGCGTTGAACTAGCGGGTGTCTCCTACGAGCAGTACTTC
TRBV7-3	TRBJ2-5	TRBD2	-	CASSLTTGLAGRETQYF	TGTGCCAGCAGCTTAACGACTGGACTAGCGGGAAGGGAGACCCAGTACTTC